This entry lists 29 T cell receptor beta chains sequenced from one sample in a study of blood T cells in healthy people across ages. Using a J-beta primer mix together with a sample-barcoded 5' primer, a second PCR was run for about 6 to 11 cycles. TCRdb used MiXCR to reprocess the 5' RACE reads, holding one entry per CDR3 protein. The profile shows over 1,200,000 distinct CDR3 sequences, 45% to 70% of them singletons. Sequencing input: blood. These receptor sequences come from a man younger than 35 in good health.

V usage is TRBV6-5 and J usage is TRBJ2-4, with D maybe TRBD2 (7 bases). Gene TRBJ2-7 matches the end of the DNA better, so the J call may be wrong. Germline CDR1 and CDR2: MNHEY and SVGAGI. There are 13 residues in the CDR3. CDR3 sequence reads: CASTRGADYEQYF. The CDR3 DNA reads TGTGCCAGTACTCGGGGGGCCGACTACGAGCAGTACTTC.

V usage is TRBV7-2 and J usage is TRBJ1-2, with 10 bases matching TRBD1. CDR1 is SGHTA, CDR2 FQGNSA, per germline. The CDR3 covers 14 residues. With 4 bases clipped from V and 5 bases from J, the junction kept 4 bases outside the gene matches. Written as DNA, the CDR3 is TGTGCCAGCAGCTCGACGGGACAGGGGTATGGCTACACCTTC. It specifies CASSSTGQGYGYTF.

The chain links TRBV20-1 to TRBJ1-2; unclear D gene. Trimming shortened V by 3 bases and J by 6 bases, and 23 bases separated the two germline ends. The CDR3 totals 16 residues. Germline lookup yields CDR1 DFQATT and CDR2 SNEGSKA (reference sequence). In DNA, the CDR3 is TGCAGTGCTAGTCGGGCTCACGACCTACTGGGAGATGGCTACACCTTC. This sequence encodes CSASRAHDLLGDGYTF.

The rearrangement links TRBV15 to TRBJ2-3, with 7 bases that match TRBD2. The germline V gene has CDR1 LNHNV and CDR2 YYDKDF (reference sequence). Unmatched junction bases numbered 3, after V lost 4 bases and J lost 5 bases. This CDR3 contains 13 residues. CDR3 sequence (DNA): TGTGCCACCAGCAACTCGGGAGGAGATACGCAGTATTTT. Translated: CATSNSGGDTQYF.

The rearrangement joins TRBV7-8 to TRBJ2-7; 10 positions agree with TRBD2. This CDR3 has 15 amino acids. The V gene's germline CDR1 is SGHVS and CDR2 FQNEAQ. J lost 5 bases, V lost 1 base, and 5 bases had no gene match. The CDR3 sequence: CASSLERTSGDEQYF. The CDR3 DNA reads as TGTGCCAGCAGCTTAGAGAGGACTAGCGGCGACGAGCAGTACTTC.

This sequence joins TRBV20-1 and TRBJ2-4; 10 bases line up with TRBD1. Near its end, the DNA agrees better with TRBJ2-7, so the J call may be wrong. The CDR3 covers 13 residues. CDR1 and CDR2 (germline): DFQATT, SNEGSKA (reference sequence). The DNA of the CDR3 is TGCAGTGCAACTAGGGGACAGGGGAACGAGCAGTACTTC. Translated: CSATRGQGNEQYF.

The chain uses TRBV4-1 and TRBJ1-1; D may be TRBD1 (5 bases). V lost 0 bases and J lost 10, with 12 bases in between. CDR1 MGHRA and CDR2 YSYEKL come from the germline V gene. This CDR3 comprises 13 residues. CDR3 protein: CASSQDGWGRAFF. The CDR3 region has the DNA TGCGCCAGCAGCCAAGATGGATGGGGGAGAGCTTTCTTT.

The V call is TRBV4-1, the J call TRBJ1-1, with no clear D. The length of the CDR3 is 12 residues. V gave up 3 bases and J gave up 4 bases, with 6 bases separating them. Looked up from germline, CDR1 is MGHRA and CDR2 is YSYEKL. The CDR3 here is CASSQGITEAFF. The CDR3 coding sequence is TGCGCCAGCAGCCAGGGGATCACTGAAGCTTTCTTT.

The chain has TRBV6-5 and TRBJ1-4, with D unresolved. The CDR3 totals 13 residues. With 7 bases removed from V and 3 bases from J, the gap between germline ends came to 9 bases. Per the germline V gene, CDR1 is MNHEY and CDR2 is SVGAGI. The CDR3 region is CASMLGSNEKLFF. In nucleotides, the CDR3 is TGTGCCAGCATGTTGGGTTCTAATGAAAAACTGTTTTTT.

The J gene is TRBJ1-3, the V gene TRBV24-1; 7 nucleotides match TRBD1. The length of the CDR3 is 16 residues. V dropped 5 bases and J dropped 0; count of bases not matched to a gene: 6. The germline V gene encodes CDR1 KGHDR and CDR2 SFDVKD. CDR3 DNA: TGTGCCACCAGTGCCCGGGACAGCCACTCTGGAAACACCATATATTTT. Its protein product is CATSARDSHSGNTIYF.

V and J are TRBV5-1 and TRBJ2-3; D gene ambiguous. This CDR3 region has 14 residues. Trimming took 1 base from V and 2 from J, leaving 8 bases between them. The germline gives CDR1 SGHRS, CDR2 YFSETQ. CDR3 loop: CASSLSVATDTQYF. As DNA, the CDR3 is TGCGCCAGCAGCTTGTCCGTAGCCACAGATACGCAGTATTTT.

The rearrangement uses TRBV7-2 and TRBJ2-4; weak D call: TRBD1 (5 bases). The end of the DNA aligns better with TRBJ2-7, so the J call may be wrong. The CDR3 is made up of 14 amino acids. CDR1 and CDR2 (germline): SGHTA, FQGNSA. CDR3 sequence: CASTQGTFPYEQYF. DNA for the CDR3: TGTGCCAGCACCCAGGGCACTTTTCCCTACGAGCAGTACTTC.

This chain connects TRBV2 to TRBJ2-3; TRBD2 matches at 7 bases. With 6 bases clipped from V and 0 bases from J, the junction kept 6 bases outside the gene matches. This CDR3 region has 15 residues. Per germline, CDR1 SNHLY and CDR2 FYNNEI. CDR3 DNA sequence: TGTGCCAGCAGAGAGCTAGCGGTTAGCACAGATACGCAGTATTTT. This translates into CASRELAVSTDTQYF.

This rearrangement joins TRBV3-1 to TRBJ2-1, with a possible D match to TRBD2 (5 bases). CDR3 length: 14 residues. CDR1 and CDR2 from the germline V gene are LGHDT and YNNKEL (reference sequence). V shed 5 bases and J shed 4 bases, with 12 bases lying between them. The CDR3 sequence is CASSTDRGYNEQFF. CDR3 in DNA: TGTGCCAGCAGCACCGACCGGGGATACAATGAGCAGTTCTTC.

The V gene is TRBV6-5, the J gene TRBJ2-7; possibly TRBD2 for D (6 bases). V was trimmed by 4 bases and J by 7 bases, leaving 20 bases between them. This CDR3 has 15 residues. Germline V gives CDR1 MNHEY, CDR2 SVGAGI. The CDR3, as DNA: TGTGCCAGCAGTTGGGGGAGGCTTACATACAATGAGCAGTACTTC. Amino acids: CASSWGRLTYNEQYF.

This chain uses TRBV6-5 with TRBJ2-1; 7 bases match TRBD2. Germline CDR1 is MNHEY and CDR2 is SVGAGI. This CDR3 spans 14 amino acids. J was trimmed by 9 bases and V by 0 bases; bases with no gene match: 5. Here the CDR3 reads CASSYSGGGIEQFF. CDR3 in DNA: TGTGCCAGCAGTTACTCTGGGGGGGGGATTGAGCAGTTCTTC.

The V gene is TRBV6-2 or TRBV6-3, the J gene TRBJ2-2; D might be TRBD2 (5 bases). The CDR3 totals 15 residues. V lost 5 bases to trimming and J lost 6 bases, with 16 bases between them. CDR1 MNHEY and CDR2 SVGEGT come from the germline V gene. As DNA, the CDR3 is TGTGCCAGCAGTCCTTCACTAGGCCCCGCCGGGGAGCTGTTTTTT. Translated, it gives CASSPSLGPAGELFF.

Remarks on this clonotype: One end of the junction varies from germline; a read error may be responsible. This rearrangement joins TRBV4-2 to TRBJ1-2; 7 bases map to TRBD1. The CDR3 consists of 16 residues. Germline V gene data show CDR1 as LGHNA and CDR2 as YNFKEQ. The CDR3 nucleotides read TGTACCAGCAGCCGACTAGGGGAGACAGGGCACTATGGCTACACCTTC. This codes for CTSSRLGETGHYGYTF.

The chain joins TRBV7-6 to TRBJ2-7, with 9 bases aligning to TRBD1. The CDR3 has 14 amino acids. Trimming cost V 5 bases and J 7 bases; bases outside gene matches: 9. In germline, CDR1 is SGHVS, CDR2 FNYEAQ. The CDR3 region is CASSDHRGLDEQYF. The CDR3 coding sequence is TGTGCCAGCAGCGATCACAGGGGGCTAGATGAGCAGTACTTC.

The chain carries TRBV20-1 and TRBJ2-5, with 13 bases lining up with TRBD2. Trimming took 5 bases from V and 11 from J; bases not matched to a gene: 11. The CDR3 runs 14 residues. The germline V gene encodes CDR1 DFQATT and CDR2 SNEGSKA (reference sequence). CDR3: CSARWTSGSGEQYF. In DNA, the CDR3 is TGCAGTGCTCGTTGGACTAGCGGGAGCGGGGAGCAGTACTTC.

V is TRBV6-8 and J is TRBJ2-4; D possibly corresponds to TRBD2 (6 bases). The CDR3 has 14 amino acids. Per the germline V gene, CDR1 is MNHGY and CDR2 is SAAAGT. V shed 8 bases and J shed 0 bases, with 11 bases lying between them. CDR3 residues: CASAGRLAKNIQYF. DNA for the CDR3: TGTGCCAGCGCGGGAAGACTAGCCAAAAACATTCAGTACTTC.

This chain links TRBV4-1 with TRBJ1-1; the D gene is possibly TRBD1 (6 bases). Germline V lookup: CDR1 MGHRA, CDR2 YSYEKL. V dropped 4 bases and J dropped 8 bases, with 14 bases sitting between them. The CDR3 spans 13 residues. The CDR3 spells CASSRPGAVEAFF. The CDR3 region has the DNA TGCGCCAGCAGCCGCCCAGGGGCTGTGGAAGCTTTCTTT.

V gene TRBV20-1 combines with J gene TRBJ1-2; TRBD1 agrees at 7 bases. V was clipped by 1 base and J by 6 bases; unmatched bases: 5. Germline V CDR1 and CDR2: DFQATT, SNEGSKA (reference sequence). The CDR3 sequence is 13 residues long. The CDR3: CSARGTGRNGYTF. The CDR3 region has the DNA TGCAGTGCTAGAGGGACAGGAAGAAATGGCTACACCTTC.

This clonotype showed up just once. The chain is built from TRBV6-6 and TRBJ1-2, with 8 nucleotides matching TRBD1. V dropped 5 bases and J dropped 4; count of bases not matched to a gene: 6. Germline assignment: CDR1 MNHNY and CDR2 SVGAGI (reference sequence). The CDR3 totals 14 residues. CDR3 DNA sequence: TGTGCCAGCAGTAAGCAGGGGGCTATCTATGGCTACACCTTC. Its translation: CASSKQGAIYGYTF.

This clonotype came up a few times. The genes are TRBV20-1 and TRBJ2-1; TRBD2 aligns across 7 bases. The CDR3 consists of 15 residues. With V trimmed by 3 bases and J by 5 bases, 10 bases remained unmatched. Germline V gene data show CDR1 as DFQATT and CDR2 as SNEGSKA (reference sequence). The CDR3 region is CSASRRRGSDNEQFF. The CDR3 nucleotides read TGCAGTGCTAGTAGGCGGCGGGGGAGTGACAATGAGCAGTTCTTC.

The J gene is TRBJ2-5, the V gene TRBV5-1; possible D gene TRBD2, 6 bases. The assigned J gene may be wrong: the sequence end matches TRBJ2-7 better. Germline V lookup: CDR1 SGHRS, CDR2 YFSETQ. The CDR3 has 15 residues. The CDR3 DNA follows: TGCGCCAGCAGCTTGGTGGTGTCGGGAGTTGACGAGCAGTACTTC. Translating gives CASSLVVSGVDEQYF.

The chain employs TRBV5-6 and TRBJ1-2, with no clear D. Germline V lookup: CDR1 SGHDT, CDR2 YYEEEE. The CDR3 is 13 residues long. Trimming removed 6 bases at V and 6 bases at J, with 15 bases between. The CDR3 here is CASMQKELDGYTF. In nucleotides, the CDR3 is TGTGCCAGCATGCAGAAGGAACTAGATGGCTACACCTTC.

The V call is TRBV20-1, the J call TRBJ2-3; no clear D. There are 14 residues in the CDR3. Germline loops: CDR1 DFQATT, CDR2 SNEGSKA (reference sequence). The ends were cut back, 3 bases at V and 2 bases at J, with 12 bases in the middle. The CDR3 region has the DNA TGCAGTGCTAGGGGTCCTATCCTCACAGATACGCAGTATTTT. This sequence encodes CSARGPILTDTQYF.

This clonotype turned up a few times. This rearrangement joins TRBV12-3 or TRBV12-4 to TRBJ2-1; 7 nucleotides match TRBD1. Germline trimming cut 6 bases from V and 7 bases from J; bases unmatched to any gene: 9. The CDR3 extends over 14 amino acids. The CDR3 spells CASRSRGLMNEQFF. The CDR3 nucleotides read TGTGCCAGCAGATCCAGGGGGTTGATGAATGAGCAGTTCTTC.